These 2 T cell receptor beta chains were sequenced from one sample in a study of T cell repertoires in cytomegalovirus infection. TCRdb recomputed calls from the reads with MiXCR, one row per CDR3 protein. Of 250,000 or so distinct CDR3 sequences in the sample, about 12% were seen once. Sequences were obtained from PBMCs. Source of these receptors: a human donor in good health (CMV status not recorded). Some clones in this sample may be carry-over from other donors' samples.

The genes are TRBV7-9 and TRBJ2-1, with D hard to call. CDR3 length: 12 residues. CDR1 is SEHNR and CDR2 is FQNEAQ in the germline V gene (reference sequence). Trimming shortened V by 4 bases and J by 8 bases, and 9 bases separated the two germline ends. This CDR3 reads CASSSLYHEQFF. The CDR3 nucleotides read TGTGCCAGCAGCTCCCTTTACCATGAGCAGTTCTTC. Based on the CDR3 plus reference TRBV7-9 and TRBJ2-1, the full variable domain is DTGVSQNPRHKITKRGQNVTFRCDPISEHNRLYWYRQTLGQGPEFLTYFQNEAQLEKSRLLSDRFSAERPKGSFSTLEIQRTEQGDSAMYLCASSSLYHEQFFGPGTRLTVL.

The chain couples TRBV2 to TRBJ1-2, with D uncertain. The V end was cut by 8 bases, the J end by 1 base, with 14 bases between. CDR3 length: 14 residues. Germline CDR1 SNHLY, CDR2 FYNNEI. In DNA, the CDR3 is TGTGCCAGCGGAGGAGGACTCCTTAACTATGGCTACACCTTC. The encoded protein is CASGGGLLNYGYTF.